These T cell receptor beta chains were read from a single sample in a study of PD-L1 blockade in urothelial cancer. This table comes from immunoSEQ multiplex PCR, and its TCRdb copy is limited to in-frame clones, with some not included. The sample yields 55,000 to 70,000 clones, roughly 84% seen once. Sequenced material: PBMCs, taken around atezolizumab (anti-PD-L1) treatment. These receptors came from a man aged 45-65 years with urothelial cancer. Both conserved end residues are part of each CDR3. Fields, in order: V gene, CDR3 length, CDR3 protein.

TRBV7-2 15 CASYGGQGPPGELFF
TRBV9 17 CASSVGQGPGSGNTIYF
TRBV6-5 12 CASRTTSGEQFF
TRBV18 12 CASSPDSYEQYF
TRBV30 14 CAWSVRGDRRPQHF
TRBV27 14 CASTLGWADSPLHF
TRBV10-2 15 CASRGTGTYNSPLHF
TRBV7-3 13 CATRTGHSYEQYF
TRBV11-2 12 CASSLVTYEQYF
TRBV6-5 13 CASRLDKGSPLHF
TRBV11-3 14 CASSLNLGSGELFF
TRBV18 12 CASSWDRDGYTF
TRBV25-1 13 CASSADSNQPQHF
TRBV2 13 CASSEQGTDTQYF
TRBV6-1 14 CASRGDTYTGELFF
TRBV29-1 14 CSHEQGPYNSPLHF
TRBV7-8 14 CASSLRQGKYGYTF
TRBV19 17 CASSILGLAGGTDTQYF
TRBV10-2 17 CASSENLLTANTGELFF
TRBV28 14 CASSLSPGRETQYF
TRBV5-1 18 CASSLLSASGRERDEQFF
TRBV7-2 18 CASRSLRASGQEGYGYTF
TRBV28 16 CASSMAPGQGSYEQYF
TRBV5-6 15 CASSLGQGPGETQYF
TRBV5-1 13 CASSSGTSNEQFF
TRBV30 15 CAWSGRPLSTDTQYF
TRBV11-3 14 CASSWGQGSNEQFF